This TCR beta chain was observed in a study of shared clonotypes between healthy human individuals. Several immunoSEQ plates held equal portions of the genomic DNA taken from each subset. Produced via immunoSEQ multiplex PCR; TCRdb's table is partial and in-frame only. The sample consists of roughly 2.5 million clones, approximately 92% of them appearing once. Germline CDR1 SGHTA, CDR2 FQGNSA. CDR3 length: 15 amino acids. With V trimmed by 2 bases and J by 3 bases, 6 bases remained unmatched. The sequence derives from a young man in good health. V gene TRBV7-2 combines with J gene TRBJ1-2; TRBD1 matches at 7 bases. Material: naive CD4+ T cells sorted from blood. Subset meaning: CD45RA+ positively selected. Here the CDR3 DNA reads TGTGCCAGCAGCTTATCAACAGGGGTGTACTATGGCTACACCTTC. It specifies CASSLSTGVYYGYTF.